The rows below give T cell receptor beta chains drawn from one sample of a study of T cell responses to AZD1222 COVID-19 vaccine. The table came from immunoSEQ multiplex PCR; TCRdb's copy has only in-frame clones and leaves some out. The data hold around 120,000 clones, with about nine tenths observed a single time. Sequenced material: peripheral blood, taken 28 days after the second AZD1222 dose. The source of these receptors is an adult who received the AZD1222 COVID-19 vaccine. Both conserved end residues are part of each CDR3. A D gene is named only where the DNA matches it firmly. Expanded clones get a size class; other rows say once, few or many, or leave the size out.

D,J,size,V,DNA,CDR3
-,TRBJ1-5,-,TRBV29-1,TGCAGCGTCGCGGACGGAATCAATCAGCCCCAGCATTTT,CSVADGINQPQHF
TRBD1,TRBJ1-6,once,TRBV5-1,TGCGCCAGCAGCTTGGAGGGACAGTCTCATAATTCACCCCTCCACTTT,CASSLEGQSHNSPLHF
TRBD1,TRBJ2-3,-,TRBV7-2,TGTGCCAGCAGCTTGAGGACAGGGGGATCAGATACGCAGTATTTT,CASSLRTGGSDTQYF
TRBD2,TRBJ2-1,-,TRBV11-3,TGTGCCAGCAGCTTCCGAGGGACTAGCGGGGGAATGAATGAGCAGTTCTTC,CASSFRGTSGGMNEQFF
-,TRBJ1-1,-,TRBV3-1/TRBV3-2,TGTGCCAGCAAAGTAGCGGGAACTGAAGCTTTCTTT,CASKVAGTEAFF
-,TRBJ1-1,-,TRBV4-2,TGTGCCAGCAGCCTCTGGACACAGGAGCTTGATTGGACTGAAGCTTTCTTT,CASSLWTQELDWTEAFF
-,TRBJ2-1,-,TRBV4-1,TGCGCCAGCAGCCAAGAAAAGGCCACCTACAATGAGCAGTTCTTC,CASSQEKATYNEQFF
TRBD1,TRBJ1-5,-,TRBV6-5,TGTGCCAGCAGTTTCCCAAAGGACAGGGATCAGCCCCAGCATTTT,CASSFPKDRDQPQHF
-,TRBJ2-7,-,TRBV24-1,TGTGCCACCAGTGACCCCGGACGGGGCGCCAACGTTGACGAGCAGTACTTC,CATSDPGRGANVDEQYF
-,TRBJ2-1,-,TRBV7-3,TGTGCCAGCAGCTTAGTGGAGAGCTCCTACAATGAGCAGTTCTTC,CASSLVESSYNEQFF
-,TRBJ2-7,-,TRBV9,TGTGCCAGCAGCGGAAGCGGTTACGAGCAGTACTTC,CASSGSGYEQYF
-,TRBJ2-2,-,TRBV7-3,TGTGCCAGCAGCTTTTCAGGGTTTGGGAGCACCGGGGAGCTGTTTTTT,CASSFSGFGSTGELFF
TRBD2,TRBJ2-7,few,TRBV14,TGTGCCAGCAGCCAGCCCCTAAGGACTAGCGGCTCGGAGAAGCAGTACTTC,CASSQPLRTSGSEKQYF
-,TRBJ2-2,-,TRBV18,TGTGCCAGCTCACCAGTAGGGAGGAACACCGGGGAGCTGTTTTTT,CASSPVGRNTGELFF
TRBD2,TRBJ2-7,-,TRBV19,TGTGCCAGTAGTGGAGGCGGGAGCCGCTACGAGCAGTACTTC,CASSGGGSRYEQYF
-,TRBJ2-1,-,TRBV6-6,TGTGCCAGCAGTTATGACGGATACGGGGGGCAGTTCTTC,CASSYDGYGGQFF